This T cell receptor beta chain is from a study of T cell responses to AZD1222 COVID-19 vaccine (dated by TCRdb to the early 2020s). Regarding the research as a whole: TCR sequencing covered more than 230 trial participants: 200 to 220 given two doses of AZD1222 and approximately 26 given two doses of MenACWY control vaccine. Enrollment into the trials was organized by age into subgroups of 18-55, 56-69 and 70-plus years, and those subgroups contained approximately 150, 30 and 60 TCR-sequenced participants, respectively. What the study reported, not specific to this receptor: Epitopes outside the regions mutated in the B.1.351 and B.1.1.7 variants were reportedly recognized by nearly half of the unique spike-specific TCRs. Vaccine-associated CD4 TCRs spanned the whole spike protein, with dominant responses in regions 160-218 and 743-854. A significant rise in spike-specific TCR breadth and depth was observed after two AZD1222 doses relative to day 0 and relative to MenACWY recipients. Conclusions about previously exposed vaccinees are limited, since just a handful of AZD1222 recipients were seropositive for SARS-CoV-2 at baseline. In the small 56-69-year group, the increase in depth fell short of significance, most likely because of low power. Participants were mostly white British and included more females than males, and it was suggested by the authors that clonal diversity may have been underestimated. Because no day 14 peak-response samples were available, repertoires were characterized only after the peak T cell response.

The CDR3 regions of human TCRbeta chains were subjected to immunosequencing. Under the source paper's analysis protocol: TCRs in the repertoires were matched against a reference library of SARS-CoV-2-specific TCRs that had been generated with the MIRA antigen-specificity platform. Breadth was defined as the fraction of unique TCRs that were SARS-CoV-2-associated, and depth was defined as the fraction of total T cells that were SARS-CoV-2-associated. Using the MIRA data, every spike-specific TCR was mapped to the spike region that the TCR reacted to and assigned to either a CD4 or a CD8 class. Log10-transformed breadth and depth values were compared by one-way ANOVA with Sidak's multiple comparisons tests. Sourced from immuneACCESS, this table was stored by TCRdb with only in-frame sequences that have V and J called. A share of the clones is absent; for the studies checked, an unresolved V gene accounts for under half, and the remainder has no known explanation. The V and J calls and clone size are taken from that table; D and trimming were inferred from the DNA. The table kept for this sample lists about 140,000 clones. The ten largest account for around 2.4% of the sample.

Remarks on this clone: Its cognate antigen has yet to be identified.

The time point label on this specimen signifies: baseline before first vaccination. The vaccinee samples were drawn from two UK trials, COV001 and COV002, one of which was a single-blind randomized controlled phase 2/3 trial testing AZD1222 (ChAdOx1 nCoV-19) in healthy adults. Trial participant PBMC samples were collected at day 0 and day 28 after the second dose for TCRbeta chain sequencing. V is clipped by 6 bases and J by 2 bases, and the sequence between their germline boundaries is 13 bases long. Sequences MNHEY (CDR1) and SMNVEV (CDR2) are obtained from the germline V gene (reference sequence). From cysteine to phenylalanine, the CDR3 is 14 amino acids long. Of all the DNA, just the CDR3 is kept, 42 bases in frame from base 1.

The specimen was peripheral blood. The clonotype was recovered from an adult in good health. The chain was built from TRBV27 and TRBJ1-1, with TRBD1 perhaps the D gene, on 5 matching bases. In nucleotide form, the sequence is TGTGCCAGCAGCATGGGGCAGGTCAACACTGAAGCTTTCTTT. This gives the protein CASSMGQVNTEAFF.